The source of this T cell receptor (beta chain) is a study of graft-versus-host responses after intestinal transplantation. This clone was found a few times. To release intraepithelial and lamina propria lymphocytes, the graft tissue was processed. The data were produced by immunoSEQ multiplex PCR, yet TCRdb's version contains in-frame clones alone and is incomplete. The sample lists under 75,000 clones, about nine tenths seen once, with more than 1.5% in the top ten. The germline V gene has CDR1 MDHEN and CDR2 SYDVKM. The CDR3 has 14 amino acids. V lost 2 bases and J 4 bases, leaving 11 bases between the germline ends.

The sequencing used ileum tissue, collected 357 days after transplant. The chain combines TRBV28 with TRBJ1-2; no clear D. The source of this sequence is a human patient who received an intestinal transplant, so some T cells may come from the graft donor. The CDR3 DNA reads as TGTGCCAGCAGTTTAAGGGAAATCATCTATGGCTACACCTTC. Translated: CASSLREIIYGYTF.